These T cell receptor beta chains were read from a single sample in a study of CD8 T cells in ankylosing spondylitis. Using its own MiXCR run on the 5' RACE reads, TCRdb lists one record per CDR3 protein. The sample gives about 96,000 distinct CDR3 sequences, roughly 27% of which show up once; 45% to 65% is in the top ten. Sequencing was carried out using blood, either unsorted or a sorted T cell fraction (not recorded which). These receptors came from a male donor with ankylosing spondylitis or in good health (not recorded which). The CDR3 runs from the conserved cysteine through the conserved F or W. D genes are given only for firm matches. Clone size is given for some rows only: seen once, a few or many times, or a class if the clone is expanded.

TRBV20-1	few	TRBJ2-7	TRBD1	CSATQGAGEQYF	TGCAGTGCTACCCAGGGGGCTGGCGAGCAGTACTTC
TRBV20-1	-	TRBJ2-3	-	CSASLREDTQYF	TGCAGTGCTAGTCTCAGGGAAGATACGCAGTATTTT
TRBV12-3/TRBV12-4	few	TRBJ2-5	-	CASSLRRQETQYF	TGTGCCAGCAGTTTGAGACGACAAGAGACCCAGTACTTC
TRBV5-1	-	TRBJ1-3	-	CASSFRGPGDTIYF	TGCGCCAGCAGCTTTAGGGGACCCGGGGACACCATATATTTT
TRBV20-1	few	TRBJ2-1	TRBD2	CSARVGTSGKQFF	TGCAGTGCTAGAGTTGGGACTAGCGGAAAGCAGTTCTTC
TRBV7-9	once	TRBJ1-4	TRBD1	CASSKIGGGVGEKLFF	TGTGCCAGCAGCAAAATAGGAGGGGGCGTCGGAGAAAAACTGTTTTTT
TRBV24-1	-	TRBJ1-5	-	CATSGGPGLKEMGNQPQHF	TGTGCCACCAGTGGAGGACCGGGACTCAAGGAGATGGGTAATCAGCCCCAGCATTTT
TRBV5-1	few	TRBJ2-3	-	CASSSGTVTDTQYF	TGCGCCAGCAGCTCTGGGACCGTGACAGATACGCAGTATTTT
TRBV9	-	TRBJ2-7	TRBD1	CASSRQGSSYEQYF	TGTGCCAGCAGCCGACAGGGAAGCTCCTACGAGCAGTACTTC
TRBV5-1	few	TRBJ2-2	-	CASSLDRGDGELFF	TGCGCCAGCAGCTTGGATAGGGGAGACGGGGAGCTGTTTTTT